The sequence of this TCR beta chain was determined in a study of human T cells and chemical hapten exposure. This clonotype was observed at least ten times. Its antigen is unknown. Findings and caveats of the study: Positively correlated with patch test score were the counts of PT1 expanded TCRs.

As to time point: patch test 1, 2 weeks after DPC sensitization. Treatment meaning: therapeutic diphenylcyclopropenone sensitization with weekly scalp DPC. TCRdb called the RACE reads again in MiXCR, with one record for every CDR3 protein. The repertoire has approximately 350,000 distinct CDR3 sequences, 6% to 8.5% of them found once; the top ten carry roughly 8%. Trimming took 0 bases from V and 1 from J, leaving 6 bases between them. Looked up from germline, CDR1 is LGHNA and CDR2 is YSLEER. This CDR3 comprises 14 residues. This receptor was obtained from a woman aged 18-29 years with alopecia areata. Some clones in this sample may be carry-over from other donors' samples. The chain couples TRBV4-3 to TRBJ1-1, with no clear D. The starting material was whole blood, obtained in connection with sensitization to the hapten diphenylcyclopropenone (DPC). The DNA for the CDR3 is TGCGCCAGCAGCCAAGACAGCCGGAACACTGAAGCTTTCTTT. This gives the protein CASSQDSRNTEAFF.